The rows below give T cell receptor beta chains drawn from one sample of a study of Ad26.COV2.S vaccination and SARS-CoV-2 variants. Clones were sequenced by immunoSEQ multiplex PCR, and TCRdb holds only the in-frame ones, with some missing. The sample lists 350,000 to 500,000 clones; about 91% were seen once. The sample was peripheral blood, taken in a trial of Ad26.COV2.S vaccine versus placebo. All receptors derive from a person aged 18-60 years who received the Ad26.COV2.S COVID-19 vaccine or a placebo. Each CDR3 is given with its conserved first and last residue. Each record gives: D gene, J gene, V gene, clone size, CDR3 DNA, CDR3 protein. A D gene is named only where the DNA matches it firmly. Clone size is shown for a subset of rows, as once, few, many or a class of expanded clone.

>NA|TRBJ1-5|TRBV28|NA
TGTGCCAGCAGTTCAAGCCCATCCGGGAAGCCCCAGCATTTT
CASSSSPSGKPQHF
>TRBD1|TRBJ1-1|TRBV7-2|NA
TGTGCCAGCAGCCAACAGGGGTGGACTGAAGCTTTCTTT
CASSQQGWTEAFF
>TRBD1|TRBJ1-2|TRBV28|once
TGTGCCAGCAGAATGAGGGACAGACTGGGCTACACCTTC
CASRMRDRLGYTF
>NA|TRBJ1-1|TRBV14|NA
TGTGCCAGCAGCCAAGACGGGGCCACTGAAGCTTTCTTT
CASSQDGATEAFF
>NA|TRBJ2-5|TRBV20-1|NA
TGCAGTGCTAGAAGGCAAGAGACCCAGTACTTC
CSARRQETQYF
>TRBD1|TRBJ1-2|TRBV9|NA
TGTGCCAGCAGCGTAGTCGGACAGGCGCCGCGCTACACCTTC
CASSVVGQAPRYTF
>NA|TRBJ1-2|TRBV4-2|NA
TGTGCCAGCAGCCAAGACAGGCTGAACTATGGCTACACCTTC
CASSQDRLNYGYTF
>TRBD1|TRBJ1-1|TRBV5-1|once
TGCGCCAGCAGCTTGGGCGCCAGCAGGGGGCCTGAAGCTTTCTTT
CASSLGASRGPEAFF
>TRBD1|TRBJ1-2|TRBV24-1|NA
TGTGCCACCAGTGATTGGGACAGGGCCTATGGCTACACCTTC
CATSDWDRAYGYTF
>TRBD1|TRBJ1-4|TRBV2|NA
TGTGCCAGCAGTCAACCACCGGGACAGATTAATGAAAAACTGTTTTTT
CASSQPPGQINEKLFF
>NA|TRBJ2-1|TRBV2|NA
TGTGCCAGCAGAGTGGGGTCAGGCGTCAATGAGCAGTTCTTC
CASRVGSGVNEQFF
>NA|TRBJ1-2|TRBV5-1|NA
TGCGCCAGCATCCTTCAACCCGGGGACAACTATGGCTACACCTTC
CASILQPGDNYGYTF
>NA|TRBJ2-5|TRBV15|NA
TGTGCCACCAGCAGGGGACAGAGGGGGGGAGAGACCCAGTACTTC
CATSRGQRGGETQYF
>TRBD1|TRBJ1-3|TRBV4-3|NA
TGCGCCAGCAGCCAAGGCTCCGACAGGGTTGCAAACACCATATATTTT
CASSQGSDRVANTIYF
>NA|TRBJ1-3|TRBV28|NA
TGTGCCAGCAGTTCCGGAAACACCATATATTTT
CASSSGNTIYF
>NA|TRBJ1-1|TRBV9|NA
TGTGCCAGCAGCGTTGGTGGGGCCGTGAACACTGAAGCTTTCTTT
CASSVGGAVNTEAFF
>NA|TRBJ1-1|TRBV5-4|few
TGTGCCAGCAGCCCGCCTGGCCAAACAGGGTACAACACTGAAGCTTTCTTT
CASSPPGQTGYNTEAFF
>NA|TRBJ2-2|TRBV5-1|NA
TGCGCCAGCAGCTTGGCGGGGGCCGGCGCCGGGGAGCTGTTTTTT
CASSLAGAGAGELFF
>NA|TRBJ1-2|TRBV6-6|NA
TGTGCCAGCAGTTACTCGGCCGGGACGGACTATGGCTACACCTTC
CASSYSAGTDYGYTF
>NA|TRBJ2-2|TRBV19|NA
TGTGCCAGTAGTCCGTCCGGTGGGACCGGGGAGCTGTTTTTT
CASSPSGGTGELFF
>NA|TRBJ2-7|TRBV7-2|NA
TGTGCCAGCAGCCCATTTATTGGCGGGACAGATTCTTACGAGCAGTACTTC
CASSPFIGGTDSYEQYF
>NA|TRBJ1-2|TRBV6-6|NA
TGTGCCAGCAGTTACTCACAGTATGGCTACACCTTC
CASSYSQYGYTF
>NA|TRBJ2-2|TRBV18|once
TGTGCCAGCTCACCACTCCCTAGCGTGGACACCGGGGAGCTGTTTTTT
CASSPLPSVDTGELFF
>TRBD1|TRBJ1-1|TRBV25-1|NA
TGTGCCAGCAGTCCTCAGGGACAGCTGAACACTGAAGCTTTCTTT
CASSPQGQLNTEAFF
>TRBD1|TRBJ1-6|TRBV7-9|NA
TGTGCCAGCAGGGCCGGGGACAGGGGACCTTCACCCCTCCACTTT
CASRAGDRGPSPLHF
>NA|TRBJ1-4|TRBV28|NA
TGTGCCAGCAGTTTACTTCTAGGGGGGGCGCCTAATGAAAAACTGTTTTTT
CASSLLLGGAPNEKLFF
>NA|TRBJ2-5|TRBV4-3|NA
TGCGCCAGCAGCCAAGAACGATGGACCGCAGAGACCCAGTACTTC
CASSQERWTAETQYF
>TRBD2|TRBJ2-2|TRBV4-1|NA
TGCGCCAGCAGCGGGAGCGGGAGGGCCTTCGGGGAGCTGTTTTTT
CASSGSGRAFGELFF
>TRBD1|TRBJ1-1|TRBV4-3|NA
TGCGCCAGCAGCCAAGATGTTGAGGGGGCGGCTTTCTTT
CASSQDVEGAAFF
>NA|TRBJ2-3|TRBV5-1|once
TGCGCCAGCAGCCGCTTCGTGGGGGCAGATACGCAGTATTTT
CASSRFVGADTQYF
>TRBD1|TRBJ2-5|TRBV6-5|NA
TGTGCCAGCAGGACAGGGGGCAGGGAGACCCAGTACTTC
CASRTGGRETQYF
>TRBD1|TRBJ1-2|TRBV10-3|once
TGTGCCACCCTACAGGGGATGAGCTATGGCTACACCTTC
CATLQGMSYGYTF
>NA|TRBJ1-1|TRBV6-5|once
TGTGCCAGCATGGGAAGAAGGGAAGACACTGAAGCTTTCTTT
CASMGRREDTEAFF
>TRBD2|TRBJ2-3|TRBV6-2/TRBV6-3|NA
TGTGCCAGCAGTTACGGGCTAGCGGGAGGTGTAGATACGCAGTATTTT
CASSYGLAGGVDTQYF
>TRBD1|TRBJ2-5|TRBV7-3|NA
TGTGCCAGCAGCTCCGGACAGGGAGAGACCCAGTACTTC
CASSSGQGETQYF
>NA|TRBJ2-1|TRBV27|NA
TGTGCCAGCAGTTTCCAGCGGAGTCACAATGAGCAGTTCTTC
CASSFQRSHNEQFF
>NA|TRBJ2-2|TRBV5-6|NA
TGTGCCAGCAGCTGGAGGGGATCCGGGGAGCTGTTTTTT
CASSWRGSGELFF
>TRBD2|TRBJ2-5|TRBV6-2/TRBV6-3|NA
TGTGCCAGCTGTTTCGCGGGAGGGGGACAAGAGACCCAGTACTTC
CASCFAGGGQETQYF
>NA|TRBJ2-2|TRBV7-3|once
TGTGCCAGCAGTTGGACGGGCCCGAAGAACACCGGGGAGCTGTTTTTT
CASSWTGPKNTGELFF
>TRBD2|TRBJ2-7|TRBV9|NA
TGTGCCAGCAGCCCCTCGGGACTAGCGTTTTCCTACGAGCAGTACTTC
CASSPSGLAFSYEQYF
>NA|TRBJ2-5|TRBV19|NA
TGTGCCAGTAGTATAAGGAGCGGGTCCACCGAAGGGACCCAGTACTTC
CASSIRSGSTEGTQYF
>TRBD2|TRBJ2-3|TRBV7-2|NA
TGTGCCAGCAGCTTAGTCACTAGCGGATATACAGATACGCAGTATTTT
CASSLVTSGYTDTQYF
>NA|TRBJ1-1|TRBV2|NA
TGTGCCAGCAGTGAAACAGGGTTTCAAGCTTTCTTT
CASSETGFQAFF
>TRBD2|TRBJ2-1|TRBV19|NA
TGTGCCAGTACCCGAGGACTAGCGGCCTACAATGAGCAGTTCTTC
CASTRGLAAYNEQFF
>TRBD1|TRBJ1-1|TRBV2|NA
TGTGCCAGCAGTTGGACAGGGGGCACTGAAGCTTTCTTT
CASSWTGGTEAFF
>NA|TRBJ2-2|TRBV7-3|NA
TGTGCCAGCAGCTTCCAGAGGACCGGGGAGCTGTTTTTT
CASSFQRTGELFF
>TRBD2|TRBJ2-3|TRBV12-3/TRBV12-4|NA
TGTGCCAGCAGTTTAGCGACTAGCGGAGGGCAGTATTTT
CASSLATSGGQYF
>NA|TRBJ2-5|TRBV14|NA
TGTGCCAGCAGCCAAGTCTGGACCCGAGAAGTGTCCCAGTACTTC
CASSQVWTREVSQYF
>NA|TRBJ2-5|TRBV7-9|NA
TGTGCCAGCAGCTTAGTAGGGGCAGAGACCCAGTACTTC
CASSLVGAETQYF
>NA|TRBJ1-2|TRBV3-1/TRBV3-2|few
TGTGCCAGCAGCCAAGATGCCTTTAATAACTATGGCTACACCTTC
CASSQDAFNNYGYTF
>NA|TRBJ1-1|TRBV21-1|NA
TGTGCCAGCAGCAAAGGTGCTAGACCCGGGACAGGGGGAGCTTTCTTT
CASSKGARPGTGGAFF